This T cell receptor beta chain derives from a study of OX40 agonist ivuxolimab in advanced cancers. Study-level background: Participants could have had prior anti-PD-1, anti-PD-L1 or anti-CTLA-4 therapy, and around 40% had some.

For this clone: Its target is unknown.

Study-level findings and limits: Partial responders at 0.1-3.0 mg/kg showed near-lowest clonal expansion.

The assay was immunoSEQ multiplex PCR, and TCRdb's table has in-frame clones only and misses some. The top ten clones hold approximately 0.81% of a sample with roughly 120,000 clones, roughly 92% of them seen once. CDR1 is SGHTA, CDR2 FQGTGA, per germline. The CDR3 extends over 16 amino acids. Deletions cut 4 bases from V and 0 bases from J, with 15 bases between. Here the sequenced sample was CD4+ or CD8+ T cells sorted from blood, taken in a trial of the OX40 agonist ivuxolimab. The chain links TRBV7-3 to TRBJ1-2, with D uncertain. This sequence originates from an adult with an advanced solid tumor such as melanoma, head and neck, liver or kidney cancer. The CDR3 DNA reads TGTGCCAGCAGCTCACCGGCGCAGGAAGCTAACTATGGCTACACCTTC. Translated: CASSSPAQEANYGYTF.